The 4 T cell receptor beta chains presented below share a single source sample, sequenced in a study of blood T cell repertoires in COVID-19. This table comes from immunoSEQ multiplex PCR, and its TCRdb copy is limited to in-frame clones, with some not included. The repertoire consists of some 300,000 clones, with approximately 91% occurring once and the leading ten covering about 4%. The specimen sequenced was PBMCs or T cells enriched from blood (not recorded which). The receptors come from a woman aged 25 to 39 who had been exposed to COVID-19.

This rearrangement joins TRBV5-6 to TRBJ2-3; D not resolved. Germline V gives CDR1 SGHDT, CDR2 YYEEEE. The V end was cut by 5 bases, the J end by 2 bases, with 6 bases between. There are 12 residues in the CDR3. CDR3 nucleotide sequence: TGTGCCAGCAGTCAGATCACAGATACGCAGTATTTT. As protein: CASSQITDTQYF. Combining the CDR3 with reference TRBV5-6 and TRBJ2-3 gives the whole variable domain DAGVTQSPTHLIKTRGQQVTLRCSPKSGHDTVSWYQQALGQGPQFIFQYYEEEERQRGNFPDRFSGHQFPNYSSELNVNALLLGDSALYLCASSQITDTQYFGPGTRLTVL.

The chain carries TRBV12-3 or TRBV12-4 and TRBJ2-7, with a tentative D call TRBD2 (5 bases). CDR3 size: 13 residues. V shed 6 bases and J shed 6 bases, with 15 bases lying between them. The CDR3 spells CASSLGLGGEQYF. DNA for the CDR3: TGTGCCAGCAGCCTCGGACTGGGTGGCGAGCAGTACTTC.

This rearrangement joins TRBV24-1 to TRBJ2-3; a weak D match, TRBD1 (6 bases). Germline CDR1 is KGHDR and CDR2 is SFDVKD. Trimming cost V 6 bases and J 1 base, with 10 bases left between them. The CDR3 has 14 amino acids. The CDR3 sequence: CATSKAGGTDTQYF. DNA of the CDR3: TGTGCCACCAGTAAAGCAGGGGGCACAGATACGCAGTATTTT.

The chain has TRBV5-1 and TRBJ1-1; D uncertain. Trimming removed 4 bases from V and 3 bases from J, with 13 bases in between. The CDR3 contains 14 residues. Germline values: CDR1 SGHRS, CDR2 YFSETQ. CDR3 DNA sequence: TGCGCCAGCAGCATTGGCCCTTCCGACACTGAAGCTTTCTTT. Translated, it gives CASSIGPSDTEAFF.